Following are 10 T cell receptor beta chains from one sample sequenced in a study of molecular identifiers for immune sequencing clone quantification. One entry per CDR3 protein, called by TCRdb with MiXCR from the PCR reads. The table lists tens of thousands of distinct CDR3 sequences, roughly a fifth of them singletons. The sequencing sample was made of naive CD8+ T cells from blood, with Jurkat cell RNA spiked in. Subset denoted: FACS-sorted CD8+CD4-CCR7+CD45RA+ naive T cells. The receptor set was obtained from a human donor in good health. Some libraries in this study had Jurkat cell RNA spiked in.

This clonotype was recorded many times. The chain's CDR3 is CAWSVSWQFTDTQYF. The CDR3, as DNA: TGTGCCTGGAGTGTAAGTTGGCAGTTCACAGATACGCAGTATTTT. This chain joins TRBV30 and TRBJ2-3; D not resolved. V dropped 0 bases and J dropped 2 bases, with 12 bases sitting between them. Germline V lookup: CDR1 GTSNPN, CDR2 SVGIG (reference sequence). The CDR3 spans 15 residues.

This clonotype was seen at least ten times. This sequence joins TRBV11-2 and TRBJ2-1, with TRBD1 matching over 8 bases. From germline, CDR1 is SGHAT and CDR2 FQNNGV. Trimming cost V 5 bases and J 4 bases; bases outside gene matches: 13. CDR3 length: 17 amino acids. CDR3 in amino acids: CASSPQLGTGVYNEQFF. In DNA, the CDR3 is TGTGCCAGCAGCCCCCAGCTGGGGACAGGTGTTTACAATGAGCAGTTCTTC.

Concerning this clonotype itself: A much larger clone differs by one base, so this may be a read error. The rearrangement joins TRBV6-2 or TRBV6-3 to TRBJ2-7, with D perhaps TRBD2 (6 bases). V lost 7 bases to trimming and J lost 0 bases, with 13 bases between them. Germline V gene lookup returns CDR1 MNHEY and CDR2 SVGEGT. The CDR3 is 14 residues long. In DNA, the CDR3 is TGTGCCAGCACGGGACGGGGAGGCTCCTACGAGCAGTACTTC. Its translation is CASTGRGGSYEQYF.

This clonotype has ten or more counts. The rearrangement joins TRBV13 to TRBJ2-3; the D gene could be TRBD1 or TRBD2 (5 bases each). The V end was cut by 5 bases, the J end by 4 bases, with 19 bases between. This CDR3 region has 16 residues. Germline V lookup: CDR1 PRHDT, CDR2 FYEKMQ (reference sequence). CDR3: CASSPRDLGPPDTQYF. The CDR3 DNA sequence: TGTGCCAGCAGCCCCCGGGACCTCGGACCCCCAGATACGCAGTATTTT.

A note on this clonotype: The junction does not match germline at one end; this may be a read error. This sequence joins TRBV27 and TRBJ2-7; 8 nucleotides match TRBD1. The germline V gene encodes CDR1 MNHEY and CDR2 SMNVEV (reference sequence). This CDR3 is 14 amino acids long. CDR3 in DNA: TGTGCCAGCTCCGGGATCTCAGGGGGCTACGAGCTGTACTTC. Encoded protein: CASSGISGGYELYF.

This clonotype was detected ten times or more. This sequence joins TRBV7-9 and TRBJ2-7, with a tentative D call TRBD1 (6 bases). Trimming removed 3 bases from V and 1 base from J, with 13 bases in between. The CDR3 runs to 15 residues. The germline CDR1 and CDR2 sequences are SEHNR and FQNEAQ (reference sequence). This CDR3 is CASSFTGQRSYEQYF. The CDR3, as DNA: TGTGCCAGCAGCTTTACGGGACAAAGATCCTACGAGCAGTACTTC.

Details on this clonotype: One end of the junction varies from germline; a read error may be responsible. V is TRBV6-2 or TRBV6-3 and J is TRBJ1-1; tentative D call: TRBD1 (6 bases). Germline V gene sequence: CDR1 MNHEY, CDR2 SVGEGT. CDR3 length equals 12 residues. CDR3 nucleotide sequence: TGTACCAGCACCAAGGGGGGCACTGAAGCTTTCTTT. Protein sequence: CTSTKGGTEAFF.

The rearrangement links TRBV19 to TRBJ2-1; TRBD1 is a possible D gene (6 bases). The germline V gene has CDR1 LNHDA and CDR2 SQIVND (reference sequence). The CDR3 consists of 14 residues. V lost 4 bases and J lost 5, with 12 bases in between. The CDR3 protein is CASSKPRQDNEQFF. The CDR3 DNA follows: TGTGCCAGTAGTAAGCCCAGACAGGACAATGAGCAGTTCTTC.

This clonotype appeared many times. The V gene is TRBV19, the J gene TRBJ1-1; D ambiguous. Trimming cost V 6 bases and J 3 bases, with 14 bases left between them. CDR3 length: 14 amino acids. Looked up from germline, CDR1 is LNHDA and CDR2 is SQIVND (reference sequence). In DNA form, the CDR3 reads TGTGCCAGTAGCGGTGGGCCCCGGGACACTGAAGCTTTCTTT. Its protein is CASSGGPRDTEAFF. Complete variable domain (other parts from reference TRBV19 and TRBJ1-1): DGGITQSPKYLFRKEGQNVTLSCEQNLNHDAMYWYRQDPGQGLRLIYYSQIVNDFQKGDIAEGYSVSREKKESFPLTVTSAQKNPTAFYLCASSGGPRDTEAFFGQGTRLTVV.

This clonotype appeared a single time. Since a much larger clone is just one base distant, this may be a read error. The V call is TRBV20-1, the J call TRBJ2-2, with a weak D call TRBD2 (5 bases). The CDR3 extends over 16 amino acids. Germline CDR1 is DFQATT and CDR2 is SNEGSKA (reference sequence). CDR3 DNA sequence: TGCAGTGCTAGTTTCCGCGGGCAGGAGAACACCGGGGAGCTGTCTTTT. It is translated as CSASFRGQENTGELSF.